The present TCR beta chain was sequenced within a study of molecular identifiers for immune sequencing clone quantification. Listed TCR primers, together with previously described methods, were used for the bulk TCR libraries. A single record per CDR3 protein comes from TCRdb applying MiXCR to the PCR reads. The top ten hold approximately 0.76% of the sample, which has about half a million distinct CDR3 sequences, roughly 24% seen once. V was cut by 1 base and J by 7 bases, with 13 bases left in between. The CDR3 covers 15 residues. This clonotype was seen a few times. Antigen specificity is unknown. A CD8+CD4-CCR7+CD45RA+ phenotype served as the sorting definition for naive CD8 T cells. Study-wide results and caveats: The study found clones above 20 RNA copies held over 98% of effector molecules and under 1% in naive cells. Highly expanded clone sizes could be underestimated by identical TCR molecules that share a barcode.

This clonotype originated in a human donor in good health. Some libraries in this study had Jurkat cell RNA spiked in. The chain employs TRBV12-3 or TRBV12-4 and TRBJ1-4; perhaps TRBD1 as D (6 bases). Sequencing was carried out using naive CD8+ T cells from blood, with Jurkat cell RNA spiked in. Stated subset: FACS-sorted CD8+CD4-CCR7+CD45RA+ naive T cells. In nucleotides, the CDR3 is TGTGCCAGCAGTTTAGAAGAGGGGGGCCGTGAAAAACTGTTTTTT. Translated, it gives CASSLEEGGREKLFF.